This TCR beta chain emerged from a study of T cell responses to AZD1222 COVID-19 vaccine. Findings and caveats of the study: Seropositive AZD1222 recipients at baseline numbered only five or six. Increased Spike-specific TCR breadth and depth were observed after two AZD1222 doses. Reports indicate that nearly half of spike-specific TCRs are directed at unmutated variant regions.

Of note for this clone: Its antigen is as yet unknown.

The protocol was immunoSEQ multiplex PCR, while the TCRdb copy is restricted to in-frame clones and leaves out a portion. The sample carries roughly 120,000 clones, around 89% recorded once. Combined were second doses at about 4 or about 12 weeks. CDR1 MDHEN and CDR2 SYDVKM come from the germline V gene. Trimming shortened V by 3 bases and J by 6 bases, and 18 bases separated the two germline ends. The CDR3 contains 16 residues. The chain has TRBV28 and TRBJ1-5; D perhaps matches TRBD1 (5 bases). This specimen was peripheral blood, taken 28 days after the second AZD1222 dose. The receptor was derived from an adult who received the AZD1222 COVID-19 vaccine. The CDR3 bases are TGTGCCAGCAGTTTTCTGTTGCAGGGCGGGGGTCAGCCCCAGCATTTT. This codes for CASSFLLQGGGQPQHF. Combining the CDR3 with reference TRBV28 and TRBJ1-5 gives the whole variable domain DVKVTQSSRYLVKRTGEKVFLECVQDMDHENMFWYRQDPGLGLRLIYFSYDVKMKEKGDIPEGYSVSREKKERFSLILESASTNQTSMYLCASSFLLQGGGQPQHFGDGTRLSIL.